A selection of T cell receptor beta chains follows, all from one sample in a study of T cells after yellow fever vaccination. Using its own MiXCR run on the 5' RACE reads, TCRdb lists one record per CDR3 protein. The sample records 300,000 or so distinct CDR3 sequences, around 6.8% being singletons. The starting material was PBMCs, obtained approximately 47 days after the first yellow fever vaccination. These receptors were obtained from a young man who received the YFV17D yellow fever vaccine. The CDR3 runs from the conserved cysteine through the conserved F or W. A D gene is named only where the DNA matches it firmly. Clone size is not always given. Where it is, it says once, few, many or a class for expanded clones.

v_call	j_call	d_call	clone_size	cdr3_nt	cdr3_aa
TRBV20-1	TRBJ2-3	.	few	TGCAGTGCTCTAAAGGGCGGCTTTCGGGCAGATACGCAGTATTTT	CSALKGGFRADTQYF
TRBV5-1	TRBJ2-5	TRBD2	.	TGCGCCAGCAGCTTGGCCGTGGCGGGGGGAGGTGAGACCCAGTACTTC	CASSLAVAGGGETQYF
TRBV5-1	TRBJ2-5	.	.	TGCGCCAGCAGCTTGTGGGCAGCCGAAGAGACCCAGTACTTC	CASSLWAAEETQYF
TRBV7-3	TRBJ2-6	.	.	TGTGCCAGCAGCTTAAGTGGTGGGGCCAACGTCCTGACTTTC	CASSLSGGANVLTF
TRBV5-4	TRBJ2-5	.	.	TGTGCCAGCAGCGCACCGACCAGAGAGACCCAGTACTTC	CASSAPTRETQYF
TRBV7-2	TRBJ2-1	.	few	TGTGCCAGCAGCGTCGACGTCGGGGGTCCCTACAATGAGCAGTTCTTC	CASSVDVGGPYNEQFF
TRBV4-3	TRBJ2-2	TRBD1	many	TGCGCCAGCAGCCCTCGGGACAGGGAGGCCGGGGAGCTGTTTTTT	CASSPRDREAGELFF
TRBV18	TRBJ2-1	.	few	TGTGCCAGCTCACCACAAACAGGGAGCTCCTACAATGAGCAGTTCTTC	CASSPQTGSSYNEQFF
TRBV4-3	TRBJ2-5	TRBD2	.	TGCGCCAGCAGCCAACTCGGGACTAGCGGGTCCCAAGAGACCCAGTACTTC	CASSQLGTSGSQETQYF
TRBV15	TRBJ2-5	.	few	TGTGCCACCGGCCTCCCTGGGCGTGAGACCCAGTACTTC	CATGLPGRETQYF
TRBV5-1	TRBJ1-2	TRBD1	few	TGCGCCAGCGGGGACAGCAGCGATTTTGGCTACACCTTC	CASGDSSDFGYTF
TRBV12-3/TRBV12-4	TRBJ2-3	TRBD2	few	TGTGCCAGCAGTTCAAACGGACTAGCGGCTAAGGAGTGGAGCACAGATACGCAGTATTTT	CASSSNGLAAKEWSTDTQYF
TRBV7-9	TRBJ1-2	TRBD1	many	TGTGCCAGCAGCCCGACAGGGACTAACTATGGCTACACCTTC	CASSPTGTNYGYTF
TRBV20-1	TRBJ2-1	.	many	TGCAGTGCTAGAGTTCTAGGCCCCAATGAGCAGTTCTTC	CSARVLGPNEQFF
TRBV5-4	TRBJ2-7	TRBD1	few	TGTGCCAGCAGCTTACAGGGGGCCTACGAGCAGTACTTC	CASSLQGAYEQYF
TRBV9	TRBJ2-3	.	few	TGTGCCAGCAGCAGGTTTCTAGCGACTAGCACAGATACGCAGTATTTT	CASSRFLATSTDTQYF
TRBV20-1	TRBJ1-2	TRBD1	.	TGCAGTGCTCCGGACAGGGTGGCCCGTGACTATGGCTACACCTTC	CSAPDRVARDYGYTF
TRBV30	TRBJ1-2	TRBD1	.	TGTGCCTGGAGTCTTAGGACAGGGGGCCATGGCTACACCTTC	CAWSLRTGGHGYTF
TRBV6-2/TRBV6-3	TRBJ1-1	.	many	TGTGCCAGCAGTTATGGGCAGAACACTGAAGCTTTCTTT	CASSYGQNTEAFF
TRBV11-2	TRBJ1-2	.	many	TGTGCCAGCAGCTTAGATCGGTTGGGTGGCTACACCTTC	CASSLDRLGGYTF
TRBV18	TRBJ2-7	TRBD1	.	TGTGCCAGCTCACCGCTGCCACAGGGGGAGGTTAGTCAGTACTTC	CASSPLPQGEVSQYF
TRBV5-1	TRBJ2-1	TRBD2	.	TGCGCCAGCAGCTTGGCCAGGGCTAGCGGATACAATGAGCAGTTCTTC	CASSLARASGYNEQFF
TRBV18	TRBJ1-5	.	.	TGTGCCAGCTCACTCCGAGGGAGTAGGAATCAGCCCCAGCATTTT	CASSLRGSRNQPQHF
TRBV2	TRBJ2-1	.	.	TGTGCCAGCAGTGAAAGGGGGAATGAGCAGTTCTTC	CASSERGNEQFF
TRBV6-5	TRBJ1-1	.	.	TGTGCCAGCAGTTACTTAGAGGGGTACACTGAAGCTTTCTTT	CASSYLEGYTEAFF
TRBV4-1	TRBJ1-1	.	many	TGCGCCAGCAGCCCTACTCCGAGCACTGAAGCTTTCTTT	CASSPTPSTEAFF
TRBV25-1	TRBJ1-2	TRBD1	.	TGTGCCAGCAGTGCGGGACAGAACTATGGCTACACCTTC	CASSAGQNYGYTF
TRBV20-1	TRBJ2-7	TRBD2	.	TGCAGTGCTAGTCCCGGGACTAGCGGGTCCTACGAGCAGTACTTC	CSASPGTSGSYEQYF
TRBV6-2/TRBV6-3	TRBJ2-1	.	.	TGTGCCAGCAGTGACAGACTAACCCCGACGGGCAATGAGCAGTTCTTC	CASSDRLTPTGNEQFF
TRBV4-2	TRBJ1-4	.	few	TGTGCCAGCAGCCAAGACAGTACGGTGTGGATCGAAAAACTGTTTTTT	CASSQDSTVWIEKLFF
TRBV6-1	TRBJ1-4	.	few	TGTGCCACCTCGTGGGGGCAAACCTCGGTCGTGGAAAAACTGTTTTTT	CATSWGQTSVVEKLFF
TRBV6-1	TRBJ2-7	.	many	TGTGCCAGCAGACCCGGGACATCGTACTCCTACGAGCAGTACTTC	CASRPGTSYSYEQYF
TRBV18	TRBJ1-1	.	many	TGTGCCAGCTCGGAAGGTGGGAACACTGAAGCTTTCTTT	CASSEGGNTEAFF
TRBV29-1	TRBJ2-2	.	.	TGCAGCGCCCTAGTTCGGCTTAACACCGGGGAGCTGTTTTTT	CSALVRLNTGELFF
TRBV5-1	TRBJ1-1	.	many	TGCGCCAGCAGCTTGGATTTGGGTTACACTGAAGCTTTCTTT	CASSLDLGYTEAFF
TRBV15	TRBJ2-5	.	few	TGTGCCACCAGCCGGAAAGGATGGGGGCCGGGGGAGACCCAGTACTTC	CATSRKGWGPGETQYF
TRBV4-2	TRBJ2-6	.	few	TGTGCCAGCAGCCAAGATTTGGCCCTAGTGGTCTCTGGGGCCAACGTCCTGACTTTC	CASSQDLALVVSGANVLTF
TRBV13	TRBJ2-3	TRBD2	.	TGTGCCAGCAGCTCCCTCATAGCGGGGGCCCTAAGTGCAGATACGCAGTATTTT	CASSSLIAGALSADTQYF
TRBV7-3	TRBJ2-2	TRBD2	few	TGTGCCAGCAGCCCCGGTCGCGGGGGTACCGGGGAGCTGTTTTTT	CASSPGRGGTGELFF
TRBV7-2	TRBJ1-1	.	.	TGTGCCAGCAGCTTCTATACCTCGCGGGCACAGAACACTGAAGCTTTCTTT	CASSFYTSRAQNTEAFF
TRBV24-1	TRBJ2-3	.	.	TGTGCCACCAGTGACAATCTAGGTGGGTCGGGAGATACGCAGTATTTT	CATSDNLGGSGDTQYF
TRBV20-1	TRBJ2-3	.	few	TGCAGTGAAGCCTCGAGAGGGGATACGCAGTATTTT	CSEASRGDTQYF
TRBV12-3/TRBV12-4	TRBJ2-5	.	few	TGTGCCAGCAGTACGGGATACCAAGAGACCCAGTACTTC	CASSTGYQETQYF
TRBV4-1	TRBJ1-3	.	many	TGCGCCAGCAGCCAAGATCCTCCTGGGGGATCTGGAAACACCATATATTTT	CASSQDPPGGSGNTIYF
TRBV29-1	TRBJ2-1	.	.	TGCAGCGTTGATGGGGACGTTGGAGGTGAGCAGTTCTTC	CSVDGDVGGEQFF
TRBV6-2/TRBV6-3	TRBJ2-7	.	.	TGTGCCAGCAGTTACTCGAAAACAGTGGCCGAGCAGTACTTC	CASSYSKTVAEQYF
TRBV7-9	TRBJ2-7	.	.	TGTGCCAGCAGCGTTAGGGGGTACAGGGAAATCTACGAGCAGTACTTC	CASSVRGYREIYEQYF
TRBV7-2	TRBJ2-5	.	many	TGTGCCAGCAGCTTACGGCGGGAAGAGACCCAGTACTTC	CASSLRREETQYF
TRBV3-1	TRBJ1-5	.	many	TGTGCCAGCAGTCGTGACAGATACCAGCCCCAGCATTTT	CASSRDRYQPQHF
TRBV20-1	TRBJ2-2	TRBD2	few	TGCAGTGCTAGAGATGGTATCCAGCGGGGGAACACCGGGGAGCTGTTTTTT	CSARDGIQRGNTGELFF
TRBV9	TRBJ2-3	TRBD2	many	TGTGCCAGCAGCGCCCCCGGGACTAGCGGGGGAATCACAGATACGCAGTATTTT	CASSAPGTSGGITDTQYF
TRBV12-3/TRBV12-4	TRBJ1-1	.	many	TGTGCCAGTAGCCCCCGGACGGAGGCTTTCTTT	CASSPRTEAFF
TRBV7-6	TRBJ2-3	TRBD1	.	TGTGCCAGCAGCAACGGACAGGGGGCTACAGATACGCAGTATTTT	CASSNGQGATDTQYF
TRBV21-1	TRBJ2-1	.	few	TGTGCCAGCAGCAAAGATGGGACCCGCTACAATGAGCAGTTCTTC	CASSKDGTRYNEQFF